What follows are 27 T cell receptor beta chains derived from one specimen sequenced in a study of human T cells and chemical hapten exposure. TCRdb reanalysed the RACE reads using MiXCR and keeps one entry per CDR3 protein. The sample shows some 100,000 distinct CDR3 sequences, about 9.6% of them seen only once. Sample time point: patch test 2, 6 weeks after DPC sensitization. The treatment is: therapeutic diphenylcyclopropenone sensitization with weekly scalp DPC. Sequences were derived from whole blood, sampled in connection with sensitization to the hapten diphenylcyclopropenone (DPC). The receptors here all came from a middle-aged woman with alopecia areata. Some clones in this sample may be carry-over from other donors' samples.

This clonotype was seen repeatedly, ten times or more. The chain is built from TRBV9 and TRBJ2-7, with 7 bases fitting TRBD1. CDR1 is SGDLS and CDR2 is YYNGEE in the germline V gene. The CDR3 is 12 residues long. With V trimmed by 4 bases and J by 5 bases, 3 bases remained unmatched. The DNA for the CDR3 is TGTGCCAGCAGCCCAACAGGGGACGAGCAGTACTTC. Protein product: CASSPTGDEQYF.

This clonotype was counted at least ten times. V usage is TRBV18 and J usage is TRBJ1-1, with 7 bases identical to TRBD1. CDR1 is KGHSH, CDR2 LQKENI, per germline. This CDR3 region has 16 residues. V shed 5 bases, J shed 1 base, and the junction held 10 bases outside the gene matches. As DNA, the CDR3 is TGTGCCAGCTCAGAACGACAGGGAGGCGCGAACACTGAAGCTTTCTTT. Translated, it gives CASSERQGGANTEAFF.

This clonotype showed up just a few times. The V gene is TRBV6-2 or TRBV6-3, the J gene TRBJ1-5; TRBD1 agrees at 8 bases. V lost 2 bases, J lost 1 base, and 7 bases stayed unmatched. Germline V gene sequence: CDR1 MNHEY, CDR2 SVGEGT. This CDR3 region has 17 residues. CDR3 amino acids: CASSYRPGQGSNQPQHF. As DNA, the CDR3 is TGTGCCAGCAGTTACCGACCAGGACAGGGCAGCAATCAGCCCCAGCATTTT.

About this clonotype: An end of the junction does not agree with germline; a read error may underlie this. V and J are TRBV7-2 and TRBJ1-1; the match to TRBD1 covers 9 bases. CDR1 SGHTA and CDR2 FQGNSA come from the germline V gene. There are 15 residues in the CDR3. The CDR3 DNA sequence: TGTGTCAGCAGTTCACCGGGACAGGGAAAAACTGAAGCTTTCTTT. This sequence encodes CVSSSPGQGKTEAFF.

This clonotype was recorded at least ten times. The chain recombines TRBV7-2 with TRBJ2-3; D is undetermined. Germline CDR1 and CDR2: SGHTA and FQGNSA. The CDR3 runs to 13 residues. Trimming took 1 base from V and 1 from J, leaving 3 bases between them. In nucleotides, the CDR3 is TGTGCCAGCAGCTTAGTTGGCACAGATACGCAGTATTTT. It codes for CASSLVGTDTQYF.

This clonotype was observed many times. V is TRBV6-2 or TRBV6-3 and J is TRBJ2-1; TRBD1 matches 7 bases. CDR1 is MNHEY, CDR2 SVGEGT, per germline. V trimming: 2 bases; J trimming: 6 bases; junction bases outside the gene matches: 4. The CDR3 sequence is 14 residues long. The CDR3 DNA follows: TGTGCCAGCAGTTACGGACAGGTACTCAATGAGCAGTTCTTC. Amino acids: CASSYGQVLNEQFF.

There are many counts of this clonotype. This chain links TRBV20-1 with TRBJ2-4; tentative D call: TRBD2 (6 bases). Looked up from germline, CDR1 is DFQATT and CDR2 is SNEGSKA (reference sequence). The CDR3 spans 12 residues. With 4 bases removed from V and 6 bases from J, the gap between germline ends came to 10 bases. CDR3 in DNA: TGCAGTGCTAACGGAGGGGCAAACATTCAGTACTTC. This codes for CSANGGANIQYF.

This clonotype was counted ten times or more. The V gene is TRBV15, the J gene TRBJ2-1; no clear D gene. The CDR3 spans 15 residues. Trimming shortened V by 2 bases and J by 4 bases, and 12 bases separated the two germline ends. Germline loops: CDR1 LNHNV, CDR2 YYDKDF (reference sequence). The CDR3 DNA follows: TGTGCCACCAGCAGATCCCCTAATGAGTACAATGAGCAGTTCTTC. Amino acid sequence: CATSRSPNEYNEQFF. The variable domain in full, completed from reference TRBV15 and TRBJ2-1, reads DAMVIQNPRYQVTQFGKPVTLSCSQTLNHNVMYWYQQKSSQAPKLLFHYYDKDFNNEADTPDNFQSRRPNTSFCFLDIRSPGLGDTAMYLCATSRSPNEYNEQFFGPGTRLTVL.

This clonotype has more than one count but fewer than ten. The J gene is TRBJ1-1, the V gene TRBV29-1; D gene ambiguous. The CDR3 length is 13 residues. Between the trimmed V and J ends, which lost 5 bases and 0 bases, there was a span of 10 bases. Germline CDR1 reads SQVTM; CDR2 reads ANQGSEA. CDR3 loop: CSVSRRMNTEAFF. CDR3 nucleotides: TGCAGCGTTAGTAGACGGATGAACACTGAAGCTTTCTTT.

This clonotype was seen only a few times. V and J are TRBV25-1 and TRBJ2-1, with D unresolved. CDR3 length: 14 amino acids. Germline V lookup: CDR1 MGHDK, CDR2 SYGVNS. V was trimmed by 3 bases and J by 2 bases, leaving 8 bases between them. CDR3: CASSEETPYNEQFF. DNA of the CDR3: TGTGCCAGCAGTGAGGAGACCCCCTACAATGAGCAGTTCTTC.

This clonotype came up many times. This chain joins TRBV19 and TRBJ1-4; the D is unclear. Trimming cost V 3 bases and J 4 bases, with 12 bases left between them. Per the germline V gene, CDR1 is LNHDA and CDR2 is SQIVND (reference sequence). CDR3 length: 15 amino acids. CDR3 amino acids: CASSIGSGSNEKLFF. The CDR3 coding sequence is TGTGCCAGTAGTATTGGGTCTGGGAGTAATGAAAAACTGTTTTTT.

In its sample, this clonotype was seen a few times. V and J are TRBV6-5 and TRBJ2-7, with D unclear. The V gene's germline CDR1 is MNHEY and CDR2 SVGAGI. V lost 6 bases to trimming and J lost 6 bases, with 9 bases between them. The CDR3 sequence is 11 residues long. The CDR3 nucleotides read TGTGCCAGCAGGGGTATGGGCGAGCAGTACTTC. This sequence encodes CASRGMGEQYF.

The rearrangement uses TRBV7-3 and TRBJ1-1, with D hard to call. The CDR3 consists of 13 residues. V was clipped by 0 bases and J by 3 bases, with 5 bases between them. Germline loops: CDR1 SGHTA, CDR2 FQGTGA. Here the CDR3 DNA reads TGTGCCAGCAGCTTAACGAGGGACACTGAAGCTTTCTTT. It yields the protein CASSLTRDTEAFF.

This clonotype was observed a few times. The chain uses TRBV15 and TRBJ2-1; no clear D. Germline CDR1 and CDR2: LNHNV and YYDKDF (reference sequence). Trimming stripped 1 base from V and 10 bases from J, with 5 bases between. The CDR3 loop spans 11 amino acids. As DNA, the CDR3 is TGTGCCACCAGCAGAGGCGAGGAGCAGTTCTTC. Amino acids: CATSRGEEQFF.

This chain links TRBV30 with TRBJ1-6; D is possibly TRBD1 (6 bases). CDR1 and CDR2 (germline): GTSNPN, SVGIG (reference sequence). The CDR3 sequence is 20 residues long. V was cut by 3 bases and J by 0 bases, with 24 bases left in between. Written as DNA, the CDR3 is TGTGCCTGGAGACAACGTCTGACAGGATTAGACAGCTCCTATAATTCACCCCTCCACTTT. Translating gives CAWRQRLTGLDSSYNSPLHF.

This clonotype has ten or more counts. The rearrangement joins TRBV6-6 to TRBJ2-2; 11 bases fit TRBD1. The CDR3 is 20 amino acids. V lost 4 bases to trimming and J lost 0 bases; unmatched junction nucleotides: 13. The germline V gene has CDR1 MNHNY and CDR2 SVGAGI (reference sequence). The CDR3 DNA is TGTGCCAGCAGTTCAAGAGGACAGGGGGCCCTTGAATCGAACACCGGGGAGCTGTTTTTT. It is translated as CASSSRGQGALESNTGELFF.

This clonotype was picked up many times. The V call is TRBV7-9, the J call TRBJ2-1, with D unclear. The CDR3 consists of 16 residues. The V gene's germline CDR1 is SEHNR and CDR2 FQNEAQ (reference sequence). V lost 5 bases, J lost 0 bases, and 14 bases lay in between. The CDR3 loop is CASSPGTQSSYNEQFF. DNA for the CDR3: TGTGCCAGCAGCCCCGGAACTCAGAGCTCCTACAATGAGCAGTTCTTC.

In this sample, this clonotype turned up a few times. The chain combines TRBV6-4 with TRBJ2-7; tentatively, D is TRBD1 (5 bases). Trimming took 6 bases from V and 1 from J, leaving 7 bases between them. CDR3 length: 12 amino acids. Germline CDR1 MRHNA, CDR2 SNTAGT. CDR3: CASRQVSYEQYF. The CDR3 DNA sequence: TGTGCCAGCAGACAGGTTTCCTACGAGCAGTACTTC.

Only a few counts were recorded for this clonotype. This sequence joins TRBV9 and TRBJ2-4; tentatively, D is TRBD2 (6 bases). V lost 3 bases to trimming and J lost 0 bases, with 7 bases between them. Germline CDR1 and CDR2: SGDLS and YYNGEE. The CDR3 covers 14 residues. The CDR3 DNA follows: TGTGCCAGCAGCGCGGGACTAGCCAAAAACATTCAGTACTTC. Translating it yields CASSAGLAKNIQYF.

This clonotype has only a few counts. V usage is TRBV7-9 and J usage is TRBJ1-1; D perhaps matches TRBD1 (6 bases). Trimming stripped 5 bases from V and 2 bases from J, with 18 bases between. This CDR3 is built from 16 residues. The germline CDR1 and CDR2 sequences are SEHNR and FQNEAQ (reference sequence). The CDR3 protein is CASSPLQGSKNTEAFF. The CDR3 nucleotides read TGTGCCAGCAGCCCGCTCCAGGGGAGTAAAAACACTGAAGCTTTCTTT.

This clonotype showed up just a few times. The chain joins TRBV7-2 to TRBJ2-3, with TRBD1 matching 8 bases. The V gene's germline CDR1 is SGHTA and CDR2 FQGNSA. The length of the CDR3 is 16 residues. Trimming at V came to 5 bases and at J to 1 base, leaving 8 bases not matched to a gene. The CDR3 reads CASSPRRGQGTDTQYF. CDR3 coding DNA: TGTGCCAGCAGCCCACGCAGGGGGCAGGGCACAGATACGCAGTATTTT.

V and J are TRBV6-2 or TRBV6-3 and TRBJ1-2; tentatively, D is TRBD1 (5 bases). Germline-derived CDR1 and CDR2 are MNHEY and SVGEGT. The length of the CDR3 is 13 residues. The ends were cut back, 5 bases at V and 7 bases at J, with 14 bases in the middle. DNA for the CDR3: TGTGCCAGCAGTGTAGGTCCGGGACCTGGCTACACCTTC. Translated, it gives CASSVGPGPGYTF.

This chain links TRBV11-2 with TRBJ2-5, with D unclear. This CDR3 has 12 amino acids. Trimming left V 1 base short and J 5 bases short, with 5 bases between. Germline V gene sequence: CDR1 SGHAT, CDR2 FQNNGV. The CDR3 nucleotides read TGTGCCAGCAGCTTAGGGTCGGAGACCCAGTACTTC. This translates into CASSLGSETQYF. The whole variable domain, filled in from reference TRBV11-2 and TRBJ2-5, reads EAGVAQSPRYKIIEKRQSVAFWCNPISGHATLYWYQQILGQGPKLLIQFQNNGVVDDSQLPKDRFSAERLKGVDSTLKIQPAKLEDSAVYLCASSLGSETQYFGPGTRLLVL.

The rearrangement links TRBV6-5 to TRBJ2-7; 7 bases are shared with TRBD2. This CDR3 comprises 14 residues. The V gene's germline CDR1 is MNHEY and CDR2 SVGAGI. The trim removed 2 bases at V and 3 bases at J, leaving 4 bases unmatched. CDR3 in amino acids: CASSYGGGGYEQYF. The DNA for the CDR3 is TGTGCCAGCAGTTACGGCGGGGGTGGCTACGAGCAGTACTTC.

This clonotype was observed at least ten times. The V and J genes are TRBV4-2 and TRBJ2-3, with 7 positions matching TRBD2. Per germline, CDR1 LGHNA and CDR2 YNFKEQ. CDR3 length: 16 residues. Trimming at V came to 2 bases and at J to 3 bases, leaving 8 bases not matched to a gene. The CDR3 bases are TGTGCCAGCAGCCAAATTGGCGGGGGTGTAACAGATACGCAGTATTTT. Protein sequence: CASSQIGGGVTDTQYF.

V usage is TRBV9 and J usage is TRBJ2-7; D is tentatively TRBD1 or TRBD2 (5 bases each). The CDR3 loop spans 14 amino acids. Between the trimmed V and J ends, which lost 0 bases and 0 bases, there was a span of 7 bases. Looked up from germline, CDR1 is SGDLS and CDR2 is YYNGEE. CDR3 loop: CASSVVGTSYEQYF. The CDR3 DNA is TGTGCCAGCAGCGTAGTTGGGACCTCCTACGAGCAGTACTTC.

For the CDR3, the DNA is TGCAGCGTGAAGAACCTCTTAGTTAGGGGTGAGCAGTTCTTC. Translation gives CSVKNLLVRGEQFF. V gene TRBV29-1 combines with J gene TRBJ2-1, with D tentatively TRBD1 (5 bases). CDR1 SQVTM and CDR2 ANQGSEA come from the germline V gene. This CDR3 is built from 14 residues. The V and J ends lost 6 bases and 9 bases respectively, with 21 bases between them.